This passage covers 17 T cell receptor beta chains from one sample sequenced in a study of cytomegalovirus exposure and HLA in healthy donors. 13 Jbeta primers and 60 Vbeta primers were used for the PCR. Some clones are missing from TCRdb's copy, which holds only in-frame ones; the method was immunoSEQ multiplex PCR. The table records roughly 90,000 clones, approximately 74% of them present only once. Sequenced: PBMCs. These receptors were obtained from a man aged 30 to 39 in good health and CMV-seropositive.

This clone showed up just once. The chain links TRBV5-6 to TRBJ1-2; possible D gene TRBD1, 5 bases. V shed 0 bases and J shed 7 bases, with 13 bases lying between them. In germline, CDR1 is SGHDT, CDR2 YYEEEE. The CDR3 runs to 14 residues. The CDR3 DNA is TGTGCCAGCAGCTTGGTTGTAGGGGATGGTGGCTACACCTTC. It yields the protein CASSLVVGDGGYTF.

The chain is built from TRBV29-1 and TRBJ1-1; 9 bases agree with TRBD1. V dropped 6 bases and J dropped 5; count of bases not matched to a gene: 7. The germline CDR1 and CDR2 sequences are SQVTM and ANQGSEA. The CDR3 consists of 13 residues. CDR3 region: CSVDTGGRTEAFF. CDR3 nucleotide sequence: TGCAGCGTGGATACAGGGGGCCGGACTGAAGCTTTCTTT.

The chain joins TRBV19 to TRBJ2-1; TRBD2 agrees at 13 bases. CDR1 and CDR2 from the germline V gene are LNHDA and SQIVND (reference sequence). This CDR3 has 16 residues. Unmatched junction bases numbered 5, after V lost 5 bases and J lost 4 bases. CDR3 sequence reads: CASSATTSGGYNEQFF. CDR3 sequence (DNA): TGTGCCAGTAGTGCCACGACTAGCGGGGGGTACAATGAGCAGTTCTTC.

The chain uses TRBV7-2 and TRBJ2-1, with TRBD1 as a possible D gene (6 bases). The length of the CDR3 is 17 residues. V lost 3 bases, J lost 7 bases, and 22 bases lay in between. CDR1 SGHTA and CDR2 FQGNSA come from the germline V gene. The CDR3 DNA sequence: TGTGCCAGCAGCTTCCCGGGACACCCGACTGAGGGGAATGAGCAGTTCTTC. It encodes CASSFPGHPTEGNEQFF.

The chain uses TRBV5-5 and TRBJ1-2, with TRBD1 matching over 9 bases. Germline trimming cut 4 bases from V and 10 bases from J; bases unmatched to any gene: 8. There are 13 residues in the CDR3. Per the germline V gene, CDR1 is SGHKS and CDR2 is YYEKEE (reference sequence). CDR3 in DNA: TGTGCCAGCAGCCACGGACAGGGGATTACCTACACCTTC. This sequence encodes CASSHGQGITYTF.

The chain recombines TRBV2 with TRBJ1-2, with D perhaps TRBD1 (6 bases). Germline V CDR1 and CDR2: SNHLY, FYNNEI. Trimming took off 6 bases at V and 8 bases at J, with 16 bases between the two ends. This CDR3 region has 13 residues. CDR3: CASSLGQTGGYTF. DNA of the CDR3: TGTGCCAGCAGCTTGGGACAAACCGGAGGCTACACCTTC.

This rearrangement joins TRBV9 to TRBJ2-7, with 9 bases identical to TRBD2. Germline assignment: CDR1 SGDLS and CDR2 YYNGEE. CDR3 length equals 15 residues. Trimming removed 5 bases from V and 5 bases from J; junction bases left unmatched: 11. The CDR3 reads CASSVGREGRDEQYF. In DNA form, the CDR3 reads TGTGCCAGCAGTGTGGGGCGGGAGGGCCGAGACGAGCAGTACTTC.

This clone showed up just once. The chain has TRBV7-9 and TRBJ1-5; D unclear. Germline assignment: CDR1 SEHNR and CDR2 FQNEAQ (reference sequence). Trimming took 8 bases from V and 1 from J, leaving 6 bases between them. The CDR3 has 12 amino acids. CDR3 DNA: TGTGCCAGCGGCCTGAGCAATCAGCCCCAGCATTTT. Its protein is CASGLSNQPQHF.

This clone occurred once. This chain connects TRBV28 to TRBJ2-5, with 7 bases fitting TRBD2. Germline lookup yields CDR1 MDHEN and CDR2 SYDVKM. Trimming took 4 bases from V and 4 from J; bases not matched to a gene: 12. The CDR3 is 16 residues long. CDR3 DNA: TGTGCCAGCAGTTCCGGGACTCCGGGGGGTCGAGAGACCCAGTACTTC. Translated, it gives CASSSGTPGGRETQYF.

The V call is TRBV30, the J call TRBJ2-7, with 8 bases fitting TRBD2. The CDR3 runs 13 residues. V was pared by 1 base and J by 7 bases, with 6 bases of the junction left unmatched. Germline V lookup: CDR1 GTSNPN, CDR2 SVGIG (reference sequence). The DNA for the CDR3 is TGTGCCTGGAGTGAAGGCGGGGGGCAAGAGCAGTACTTC. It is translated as CAWSEGGGQEQYF.

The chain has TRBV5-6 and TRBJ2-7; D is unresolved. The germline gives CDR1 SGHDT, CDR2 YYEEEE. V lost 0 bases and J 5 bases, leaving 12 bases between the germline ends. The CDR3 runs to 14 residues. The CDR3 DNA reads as TGTGCCAGCAGCTTGGAACTCGCCCTGGACGAGCAGTACTTC. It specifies CASSLELALDEQYF.

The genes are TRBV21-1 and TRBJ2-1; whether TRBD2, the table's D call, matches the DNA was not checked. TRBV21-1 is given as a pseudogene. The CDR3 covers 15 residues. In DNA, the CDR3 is TGTGCCGGGGGGGGCCCAGACATCTCCTACAATGAGCAGTTCTTC. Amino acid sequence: CAGGGPDISYNEQFF.

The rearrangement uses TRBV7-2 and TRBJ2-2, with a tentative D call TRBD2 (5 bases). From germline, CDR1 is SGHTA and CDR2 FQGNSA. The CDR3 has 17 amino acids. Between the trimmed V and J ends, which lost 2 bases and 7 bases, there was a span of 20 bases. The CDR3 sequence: CASSLFGGPEASGELFF. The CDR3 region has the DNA TGTGCCAGCAGCTTATTTGGCGGCCCGGAGGCCAGCGGGGAGCTGTTTTTT.

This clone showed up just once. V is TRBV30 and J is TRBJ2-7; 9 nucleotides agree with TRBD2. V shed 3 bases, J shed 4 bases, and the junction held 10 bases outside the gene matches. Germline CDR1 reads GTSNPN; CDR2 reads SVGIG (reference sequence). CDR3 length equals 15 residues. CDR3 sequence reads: CAWRLAGESRYEQYF. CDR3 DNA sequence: TGTGCCTGGAGGTTAGCGGGAGAGAGTCGGTACGAGCAGTACTTC.

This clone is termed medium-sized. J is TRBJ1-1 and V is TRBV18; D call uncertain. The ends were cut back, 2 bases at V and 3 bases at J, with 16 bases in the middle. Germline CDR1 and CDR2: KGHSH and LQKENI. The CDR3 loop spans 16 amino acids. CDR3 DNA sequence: TGTGCCAGCTCACCAGTGGGCAGTCCTCAGGACACTGAAGCTTTCTTT. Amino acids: CASSPVGSPQDTEAFF.

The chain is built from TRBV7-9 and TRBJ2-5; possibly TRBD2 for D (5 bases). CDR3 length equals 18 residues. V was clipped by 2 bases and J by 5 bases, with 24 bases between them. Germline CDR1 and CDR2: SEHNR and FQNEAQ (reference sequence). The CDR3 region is CASSLQAPGLPPRETQYF. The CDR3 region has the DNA TGTGCCAGCAGCTTACAAGCCCCTGGACTGCCCCCGAGGGAGACCCAGTACTTC.

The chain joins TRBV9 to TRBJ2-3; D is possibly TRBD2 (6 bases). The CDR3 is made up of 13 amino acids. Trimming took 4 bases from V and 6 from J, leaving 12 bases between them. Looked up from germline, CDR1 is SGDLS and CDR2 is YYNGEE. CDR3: CASSPRGSDTQYF. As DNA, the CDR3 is TGTGCCAGCAGCCCGCGGGGATCGGATACGCAGTATTTT.